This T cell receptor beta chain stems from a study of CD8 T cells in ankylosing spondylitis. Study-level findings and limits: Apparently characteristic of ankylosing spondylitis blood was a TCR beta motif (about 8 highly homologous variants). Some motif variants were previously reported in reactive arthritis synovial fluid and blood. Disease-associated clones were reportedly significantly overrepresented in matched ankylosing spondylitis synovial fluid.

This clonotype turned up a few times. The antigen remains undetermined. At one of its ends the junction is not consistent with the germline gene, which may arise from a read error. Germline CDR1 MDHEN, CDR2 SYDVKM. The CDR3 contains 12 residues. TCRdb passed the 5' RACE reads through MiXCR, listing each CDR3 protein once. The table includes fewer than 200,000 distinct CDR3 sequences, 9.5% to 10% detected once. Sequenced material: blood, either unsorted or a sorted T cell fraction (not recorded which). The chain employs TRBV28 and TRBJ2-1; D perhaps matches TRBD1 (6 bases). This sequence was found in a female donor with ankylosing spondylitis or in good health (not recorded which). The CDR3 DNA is TGTGTCAGCAGTTTTACAGGGAATGAGCAGTTCTTC. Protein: CVSSFTGNEQFF.